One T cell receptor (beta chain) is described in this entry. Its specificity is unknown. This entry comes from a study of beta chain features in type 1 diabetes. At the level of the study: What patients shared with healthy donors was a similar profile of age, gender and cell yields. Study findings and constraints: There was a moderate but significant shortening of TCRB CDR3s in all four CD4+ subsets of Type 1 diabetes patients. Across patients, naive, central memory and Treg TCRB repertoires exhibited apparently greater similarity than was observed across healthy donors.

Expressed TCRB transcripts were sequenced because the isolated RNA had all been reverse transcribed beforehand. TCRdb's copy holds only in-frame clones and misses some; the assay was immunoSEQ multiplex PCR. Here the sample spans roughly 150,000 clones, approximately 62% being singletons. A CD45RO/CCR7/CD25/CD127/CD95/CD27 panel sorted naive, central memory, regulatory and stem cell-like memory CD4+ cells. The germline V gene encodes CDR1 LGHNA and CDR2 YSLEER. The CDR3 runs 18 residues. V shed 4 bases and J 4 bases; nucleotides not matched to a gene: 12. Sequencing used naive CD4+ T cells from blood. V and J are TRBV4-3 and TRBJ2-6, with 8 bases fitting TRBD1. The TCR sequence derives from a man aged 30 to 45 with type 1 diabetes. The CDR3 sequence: CASSLRTGPTSGANVLTF. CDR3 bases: TGCGCCAGCAGCCTGAGGACAGGGCCCACGTCCGGGGCCAACGTCCTGACTTTC.